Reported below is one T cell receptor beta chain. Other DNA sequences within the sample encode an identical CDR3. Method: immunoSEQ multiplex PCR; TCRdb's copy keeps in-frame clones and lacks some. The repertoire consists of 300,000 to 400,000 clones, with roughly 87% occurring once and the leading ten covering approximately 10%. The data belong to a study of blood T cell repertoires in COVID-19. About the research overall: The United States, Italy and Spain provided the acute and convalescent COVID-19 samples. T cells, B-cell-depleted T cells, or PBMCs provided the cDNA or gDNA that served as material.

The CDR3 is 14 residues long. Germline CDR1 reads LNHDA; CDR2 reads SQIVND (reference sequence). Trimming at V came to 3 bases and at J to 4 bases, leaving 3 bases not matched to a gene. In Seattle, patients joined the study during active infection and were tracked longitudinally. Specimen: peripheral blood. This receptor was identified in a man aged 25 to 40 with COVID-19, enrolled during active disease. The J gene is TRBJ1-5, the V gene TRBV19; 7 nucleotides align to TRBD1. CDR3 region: CASSIGTVNQPQHF. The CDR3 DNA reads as TGTGCCAGTAGTATCGGGACAGTGAATCAGCCCCAGCATTTT.